The 9 T cell receptor beta chains listed next were all sequenced from one sample in a study of shared clonotypes between healthy human individuals. Produced via immunoSEQ multiplex PCR; TCRdb's table is partial and in-frame only. Found here are approximately 2.3 million clones, approximately 95% of them singletons; the top ten hold under 0.45%. Sequenced input: naive CD4+ T cells from PBMCs. Noted subset: CD45RA+ positively selected. The origin of the receptors is a man aged 18 to 35 in good health. Some clones in this sample may be carry-over from other donors' samples.

The chain recombines TRBV18 with TRBJ1-1; TRBD1 matches at 8 bases. J gave up 5 bases and V 3 bases, and 5 bases lay outside the gene matches. The CDR3 runs to 14 residues. CDR1 is KGHSH and CDR2 is LQKENI in the germline V gene. CDR3 in DNA: TGTGCCAGCTCACCGGGACAGGAGACGACTGAAGCTTTCTTT. Translation: CASSPGQETTEAFF.

This sequence joins TRBV5-1 and TRBJ1-6; D may be TRBD1 (6 bases). This CDR3 has 17 residues. V was pared by 0 bases and J by 0 bases, with 10 bases between. From germline, CDR1 is SGHRS and CDR2 YFSETQ. The CDR3 is CASSLEGQSSYNSPLHF. CDR3 DNA: TGCGCCAGCAGCTTGGAAGGACAGAGCTCCTATAATTCACCCCTCCACTTT.

The chain links TRBV30 to TRBJ2-7; no reliable D call. Germline V gene lookup returns CDR1 GTSNPN and CDR2 SVGIG (reference sequence). With 6 bases removed from V and 2 bases from J, the gap between germline ends came to 14 bases. The CDR3 consists of 13 residues. CDR3 DNA: TGTGCCTGCTCGGTCTTTGTAACCTACGAGCAGTACTTC. Amino acids: CACSVFVTYEQYF.

Only one count was recorded for this clone. This chain links TRBV5-1 with TRBJ1-1; TRBD1 is a possible D gene (5 bases). Trimming stripped 3 bases from V and 6 bases from J, with 12 bases between. The CDR3 is 13 residues long. The germline gives CDR1 SGHRS, CDR2 YFSETQ. The CDR3 loop reads CASSYPGGPEAFF. The CDR3 DNA sequence: TGCGCCAGCAGCTACCCGGGGGGACCTGAAGCTTTCTTT.

The genes are TRBV6-5 and TRBJ2-7; 12 bases map to TRBD2. This CDR3 is 15 amino acids long. The V segment lost 6 bases and the J segment 4 bases; nucleotides outside the gene matches: 7. CDR1 MNHEY and CDR2 SVGAGI come from the germline V gene. The CDR3 here is CASSRRLAGEYEQYF. Written as DNA, the CDR3 is TGTGCCAGCAGCCGTCGACTAGCGGGGGAATACGAGCAGTACTTC.

The CDR3 sequence is CASSLVGKGTYGYTF. DNA for the CDR3: TGCGCCAGCAGCTTGGTGGGTAAGGGGACCTATGGCTACACCTTC. The chain combines TRBV5-1 with TRBJ1-2; perhaps TRBD1 as D (5 bases). Trimming shortened V by 0 bases and J by 4 bases, and 13 bases separated the two germline ends. The CDR3 contains 15 residues. Germline CDR1 and CDR2: SGHRS and YFSETQ.

For this clone: This same CDR3 is encoded by further DNA sequences in the sample. J is TRBJ2-6 and V is TRBV5-1; D call uncertain. Trimming left V 2 bases short and J 0 bases short, with 6 bases between. This CDR3 is 15 amino acids long. Germline CDR1 is SGHRS and CDR2 is YFSETQ. The CDR3 DNA reads as TGCGCCAGCAGCTTCCGGCCCTCTGGGGCCAACGTCCTGACTTTC. Translated, it gives CASSFRPSGANVLTF.

The V call is TRBV7-9, the J call TRBJ1-4; maybe TRBD1 (5 bases). Germline V gene sequence: CDR1 SEHNR, CDR2 FQNEAQ (reference sequence). V was pared by 7 bases and J by 5 bases, with 14 bases between. This CDR3 is built from 14 residues. The CDR3 here is CASTPGTVNEKLFF. The CDR3 nucleotides read TGTGCCAGCACCCCCGGGACTGTCAATGAAAAACTGTTTTTT.

The chain is built from TRBV28 and TRBJ2-1; 8 bases agree with TRBD1. CDR3 length: 15 residues. From germline, CDR1 is MDHEN and CDR2 SYDVKM. V dropped 3 bases and J dropped 7; count of bases not matched to a gene: 8. The CDR3 spells CASSLAQGARNEQFF. The CDR3 DNA is TGTGCCAGCAGTTTGGCTCAGGGGGCGAGGAATGAGCAGTTCTTC.